The 15 T cell receptor beta chains below were found in one sample sequenced in a study of cytomegalovirus exposure and HLA in healthy donors (dated by TCRdb to the late 2010s). The method was the immunoSEQ multiplex PCR assay. For the multiplex PCR, a mixture combining 60 forward primers for TCR Vbeta segments and 13 reverse primers for TCR Jbeta segments was used. In TCRdb, the immuneACCESS table is reduced to in-frame sequences with V and J assigned. These tables do not hold every clone; where another copy was compared, an unresolved V gene accounts for under half, and the others remain unexplained. In all, the sample holds about 170,000 clones, and 70% to 90% of those were seen once. The ten largest clones capture about 0.77% of the sample. Input material: PBMCs. The receptors were sampled from a woman under 30 in good health and CMV-seronegative.

This chain's CDR3 is CASSIRQAFNEKLFF. Written as DNA, the CDR3 is TGCGCCAGCAGCATCCGACAGGCGTTTAATGAAAAACTGTTTTTT. This chain links TRBV4-1 with TRBJ1-4, with a possible D match to TRBD1 (6 bases). CDR1 is MGHRA, CDR2 YSYEKL, per germline. V lost 5 bases, J lost 4 bases, and 14 bases lay in between. The CDR3 consists of 15 residues.

The CDR3 nucleotides are TGTGCCAGTAGTATTGGGGTTCGGGGCACTGAAGCTTTCTTT. It encodes CASSIGVRGTEAFF. The genes are TRBV19 and TRBJ1-1; D not certain. Per the germline V gene, CDR1 is LNHDA and CDR2 is SQIVND (reference sequence). The CDR3 runs to 14 residues. Trimming left V 3 bases short and J 4 bases short, with 12 bases between.

There are a few counts of this clone. The genes are TRBV6-1 and TRBJ2-7, with D perhaps TRBD2 (7 bases). The V gene's germline CDR1 is MNHNS and CDR2 SASEGT. The CDR3 is made up of 15 amino acids. V was shortened by 7 bases and J by 2 bases, with 18 bases between the two germline ends. CDR3 sequence reads: CASIKDSGGPYEQYF. The CDR3 coding sequence is TGTGCCAGCATAAAAGATTCCGGGGGGCCCTACGAGCAGTACTTC.

This clone was observed a handful of times. Germline and junction disagree at one end, which may indicate a read error. The chain links TRBV7-9 to TRBJ1-2; D might be TRBD1 (5 bases). Germline CDR1 and CDR2: SEHNR and FQNEAQ (reference sequence). This CDR3 has 12 residues. CDR3 nucleotides: TGTTCCAGCAGCCTAGGGGTGGAGGGCTACACCTTC. This translates into CSSSLGVEGYTF.

The rearrangement links TRBV6-1 to TRBJ1-5, with 8 nucleotides matching TRBD1. The CDR3 contains 14 residues. From germline, CDR1 is MNHNS and CDR2 SASEGT. V was pared by 6 bases and J by 4 bases, with 5 bases of the junction left unmatched. This chain's CDR3 is CASRRDRSNQPQHF. CDR3 in DNA: TGTGCCAGCAGGAGGGACAGGAGTAATCAGCCCCAGCATTTT.

The V call is TRBV7-9, the J call TRBJ2-1, with TRBD2 matching over 9 bases. From germline, CDR1 is SEHNR and CDR2 FQNEAQ (reference sequence). The CDR3 totals 16 residues. Trimming at V came to 1 base and at J to 4 bases, leaving 5 bases not matched to a gene. CDR3 DNA sequence: TGTGCCAGCAGCTTAGTGAGGACTAGCGCGTACAATGAGCAGTTCTTC. Its translation is CASSLVRTSAYNEQFF.

This chain connects TRBV7-9 to TRBJ2-1; 11 positions agree with TRBD1. The CDR3 has 15 residues. V lost 6 bases, J lost 3 bases, and 4 bases stayed unmatched. The germline V gene encodes CDR1 SEHNR and CDR2 FQNEAQ (reference sequence). CDR3 amino acids: CASSSGTGGYNEQFF. The CDR3 DNA reads as TGTGCCAGCAGTTCCGGGACAGGGGGCTACAATGAGCAGTTCTTC.

This chain connects TRBV18 to TRBJ2-1; 8 bases match TRBD1. The junction had 13 bases not matched to a gene; V was cut back by 3 bases and J by 9 bases. Germline values: CDR1 KGHSH, CDR2 LQKENI. The CDR3 contains 16 residues. CDR3 region: CASSPHRGENGAEQFF. Written as DNA, the CDR3 is TGTGCCAGCTCACCTCACAGGGGGGAAAATGGCGCTGAGCAGTTCTTC.

This clone was observed a single time. This chain connects TRBV7-2 to TRBJ1-2, with 9 bases lining up with TRBD1. CDR1 and CDR2 (germline): SGHTA, FQGNSA. Trimming at V came to 0 bases and at J to 6 bases, leaving 11 bases not matched to a gene. CDR3 length equals 17 residues. Here the CDR3 DNA reads TGTGCCAGCAGCTTAGCGACCACCCGGACAGGGGATGATGGCTACACCTTC. Its translation: CASSLATTRTGDDGYTF.

The chain couples TRBV15 to TRBJ2-1; 11 bases agree with TRBD2. This CDR3 region has 16 residues. With V trimmed by 3 bases and J by 2 bases, 3 bases remained unmatched. Germline CDR1 is LNHNV and CDR2 is YYDKDF (reference sequence). CDR3 bases: TGTGCCACCAGCAGGGGGGGACTAGCGGCCTACAATGAGCAGTTCTTC. The encoded protein is CATSRGGLAAYNEQFF.

The V gene is TRBV19, the J gene TRBJ1-2; D not resolved. V dropped 1 base and J dropped 2 bases, with 8 bases sitting between them. There are 14 residues in the CDR3. Germline CDR1 reads LNHDA; CDR2 reads SQIVND (reference sequence). The CDR3 reads CASSIGTGNYGYTF. Written as DNA, the CDR3 is TGTGCCAGTAGTATAGGAACCGGGAACTATGGCTACACCTTC.

V gene TRBV28 combines with J gene TRBJ1-2; no definite D call. The CDR3 loop spans 12 amino acids. Trimming stripped 5 bases from V and 4 bases from J, with 8 bases between. From germline, CDR1 is MDHEN and CDR2 SYDVKM. CDR3 sequence reads: CASSGRSYGYTF. In nucleotides, the CDR3 is TGTGCCAGCAGTGGGAGAAGCTATGGCTACACCTTC.

This chain joins TRBV18 and TRBJ1-4; TRBD1 aligns across 11 bases. V lost 9 bases and J lost 7; bases outside the gene matches: 7. The CDR3 totals 14 residues. CDR1 and CDR2 from the germline V gene are KGHSH and LQKENI. The CDR3: CASTDRGRSEKLFF. The CDR3, as DNA: TGTGCCAGTACGGACAGGGGGCGGAGTGAAAAACTGTTTTTT.

This clone was counted only a few times. J is TRBJ2-2 and V is TRBV15; D ambiguous. V was trimmed by 2 bases and J by 2 bases, leaving 9 bases between them. Germline V gives CDR1 LNHNV, CDR2 YYDKDF (reference sequence). The CDR3 runs 15 residues. The CDR3 nucleotides are TGTGCCACCAGCAGACCCAAGAGCAACACCGGGGAGCTGTTTTTT. Its translation is CATSRPKSNTGELFF.

The gene calls are TRBV2 and TRBJ2-4, with a possible D match to TRBD2 (6 bases). Germline V gives CDR1 SNHLY, CDR2 FYNNEI. The CDR3 has 14 amino acids. Trimming took 6 bases from V and 1 from J, leaving 10 bases between them. The DNA for the CDR3 is TGTGCCAGCAGGGAGGGCGGGGCCAAAAACATTCAGTACTTC. Encoded protein: CASREGGAKNIQYF.